This record looks at one T cell receptor beta chain sequence and its context. The CDR3 totals 15 residues. The germline CDR1 and CDR2 sequences are SGHTA and FQGNSA. V shed 1 base and J shed 0 bases, with 9 bases lying between them. The data originate from a study of T cell clones after liver transplantation. Sequencing used immunoSEQ multiplex PCR; TCRdb keeps in-frame clones, though not all of them. The sample holds some 110,000 clones, about 81% seen once. The V gene is TRBV7-2, the J gene TRBJ1-2; D gene uncertain. This TCR derives from a human donor who received a liver transplant. The sample was CD4+ T cells from blood, taken before liver transplant. CDR3 in amino acids: CASSLGQKANYGYTF. The CDR3 DNA is TGTGCCAGCAGCTTAGGGCAGAAAGCTAACTATGGCTACACCTTC. The full variable domain, rest sourced from reference TRBV7-2 and TRBJ1-2, is GAGVSQSPSNKVTEKGKDVELRCDPISGHTALYWYRQSLGQGLEFLIYFQGNSAPDKSGLPSDRFSAERTGGSVSTLTIQRTQQEDSAVYLCASSLGQKANYGYTFGSGTRLTVV.